The 11 T cell receptor beta chains below all came from one sample that was sequenced in a study of molecular identifiers for immune sequencing clone quantification. MiXCR, applied by TCRdb to the PCR reads, yields one record per CDR3 protein. The sample carries just over 35,000 distinct CDR3 sequences, about 18% recorded once. Sequencing was performed on naive CD8+ T cells from blood, with Jurkat cell RNA spiked in. Stated subset: FACS-sorted CD8+CD4-CCR7+CD45RA+ naive T cells. Receptors originate from a human donor in good health. Some libraries in this study had Jurkat cell RNA spiked in.

This clonotype was observed at least ten times. The chain has TRBV27 and TRBJ1-4, with TRBD1 matching over 12 bases. Germline lookup yields CDR1 MNHEY and CDR2 SMNVEV (reference sequence). Unmatched junction bases numbered 15, after V lost 7 bases and J lost 9 bases. The CDR3 totals 17 residues. CDR3 in amino acids: CASNSVKAGTGGQKLFF. CDR3 DNA: TGTGCCAGCAATTCCGTAAAGGCCGGGACAGGGGGCCAAAAACTGTTTTTT.

This clonotype turned up a few times. V gene TRBV3-1 combines with J gene TRBJ2-3; unclear D gene. V was cut by 0 bases and J by 4 bases, with 11 bases left in between. CDR1 and CDR2 from the germline V gene are LGHDT and YNNKEL (reference sequence). The CDR3 contains 15 residues. The CDR3 DNA is TGTGCCAGCAGCCAAGATTCTCGAGAAGCAGATACGCAGTATTTT. Translating it yields CASSQDSREADTQYF.

In its sample, this clonotype was seen many times. The chain joins TRBV6-2 or TRBV6-3 to TRBJ2-3; D may be TRBD2 (7 bases). Germline V gene lookup returns CDR1 MNHEY and CDR2 SVGEGT. The V end was cut by 0 bases, the J end by 6 bases, with 16 bases between. This CDR3 comprises 16 residues. CDR3 DNA: TGTGCCAGCAGTTACTCGATCGAGGGGGGGCCGGATACGCAGTATTTT. This codes for CASSYSIEGGPDTQYF.

A remark on this clonotype: This may come from a read error, since a much larger clone is one base off. The V and J genes are TRBV7-9 and TRBJ2-7, with D possibly being TRBD1 or TRBD2 (5 bases each). This CDR3 is 12 amino acids long. Germline-derived CDR1 and CDR2 are SEHNR and FQNEAQ (reference sequence). In DNA, the CDR3 is TGTGCCAGCAGCTCCGGGGCGCCCCATTTGAGCTTC. This gives the protein CASSSGAPHLSF.

This clonotype was counted a few times. The junction and the germline gene differ at one end; a read error may be behind it. CDR3 region: CVSSQGGGNEQYF. In nucleotides, the CDR3 is TGCGTCAGCAGCCAAGGTGGGGGAAACGAGCAGTACTTC. This sequence joins TRBV4-1 and TRBJ2-7, with D tentatively TRBD1 or TRBD2 (5 bases each). This CDR3 is 13 amino acids long. The germline V gene encodes CDR1 MGHRA and CDR2 YSYEKL.

This clonotype has a count of ten or more. The chain uses TRBV10-3 and TRBJ2-3; 12 bases fit TRBD1. The CDR3 runs 14 residues. V lost 10 bases to trimming and J lost 9 bases; unmatched junction nucleotides: 11. The V gene's germline CDR1 is ENHRY and CDR2 SYGVKD. In DNA form, the CDR3 reads TGTGCCACCGGGACAGGGGGCGGCGGAGGCACGCAGTATTTT. Encoded protein: CATGTGGGGGTQYF.

This clonotype was observed many times. The genes are TRBV30 and TRBJ2-3; a weak D match, TRBD1 (5 bases). The germline V and J ends were trimmed by 2 bases and 0 bases, with 9 bases remaining between them. CDR1 GTSNPN and CDR2 SVGIG come from the germline V gene (reference sequence). The CDR3 length is 14 residues. The CDR3 DNA reads TGTGCCTGGAGTATAGGGGTCAGCACAGATACGCAGTATTTT. Its protein is CAWSIGVSTDTQYF.

With regard to this clonotype: A read error may be the cause here, since a much bigger clone is one base away. This chain joins TRBV2 and TRBJ2-7; D gene unclear. The germline V gene has CDR1 SNHLY and CDR2 FYNNEI. The CDR3 extends over 11 amino acids. V lost 5 bases, J lost 3 bases, and 5 bases lay in between. CDR3 protein: CASSFSYEQYF. CDR3 nucleotides: TGTGCCAGCAGTTTTAGCTACGAGCAGTACTTC.

This sequence joins TRBV4-1 and TRBJ1-5; possibly TRBD1 for D (6 bases). Trimming removed 3 bases at V and 0 bases at J, with 9 bases between. CDR1 MGHRA and CDR2 YSYEKL come from the germline V gene. The CDR3 extends over 15 amino acids. DNA for the CDR3: TGCGCCAGCAGCCATGGACAGAATAGCAATCAGCCCCAGCATTTT. Translating gives CASSHGQNSNQPQHF.

The chain links TRBV27 to TRBJ2-3, with 8 bases matching TRBD1. The CDR3 covers 16 residues. CDR1 and CDR2 from the germline V gene are MNHEY and SMNVEV (reference sequence). Germline trimming cut 3 bases from V and 4 bases from J; bases unmatched to any gene: 9. The CDR3 here is CASSLLTGARADTQYF. CDR3 bases: TGTGCCAGCAGTTTGCTGACAGGGGCTCGGGCAGATACGCAGTATTTT.

This clonotype was seen at least ten times. This sequence joins TRBV4-1 and TRBJ2-1; TRBD2 matches at 8 bases. Germline V gene lookup returns CDR1 MGHRA and CDR2 YSYEKL. CDR3 length: 18 amino acids. V shed 1 base, J shed 8 bases, and the junction held 16 bases outside the gene matches. Written as DNA, the CDR3 is TGCGCCAGCAGCCAAGCTTTGGCCGGGACTAGAAGTAGCCATGAGCAGTTCTTC. It yields the protein CASSQALAGTRSSHEQFF.